Given below is one TCR beta chain in context. Germline is not matched at one junction end, which may reflect a read error. The data originate from a study of TIL therapy for anti-PD-1-resistant metastatic lung cancer. Turning to the study itself: Tumors had a median PD-L1 proportion score of 5% to 6.5%.

Sequencing used immunoSEQ v3. Some clones are missing from TCRdb's copy, which holds only in-frame ones; the method was immunoSEQ multiplex PCR. Of roughly 6,000 clones in the sample, around 60% are singletons; the top ten hold around 5.7%. The CDR3 totals 15 residues. Germline assignment: CDR1 SNHLY and CDR2 FYNNEI. Time point here: pre-treatment sample, taken before nivolumab and TIL therapy. Pleural nodules or supraclavicular lymph nodes made up most of the excised metastases sampled. Enrollment ran from 2017 to early 2020. The source was tumor tissue, collected at baseline. V usage is TRBV2 and J usage is TRBJ1-1, with a weak D call TRBD1 (6 bases). The sequence derives from a person aged 25-85 years with non-small cell lung cancer. CDR3 coding DNA: TGTGCCAGCAGTGAAGGAGACAGGAGAGCTTCTGAGGCTTTCTTT. Amino acid sequence: CASSEGDRRASEAFF.